Listed here are 27 T cell receptor beta chains from one sample, sequenced in a study of blood T cell repertoires in COVID-19. The assay was immunoSEQ multiplex PCR, and TCRdb's table has in-frame clones only and misses some. The sample has 150,000 to 200,000 clones, around 85% seen once. Sequencing was carried out using peripheral blood. The receptors originated from a woman aged 60 to 75 with COVID-19, enrolled during active disease.

The J gene is TRBJ2-7, the V gene TRBV19, with 7 positions matching TRBD2. With 6 bases clipped from V and 0 bases from J, the junction kept 8 bases outside the gene matches. Germline lookup yields CDR1 LNHDA and CDR2 SQIVND (reference sequence). There are 15 residues in the CDR3. This CDR3 reads CASRLASGSSYEQYF. The CDR3, as DNA: TGTGCCAGTAGGCTAGCTAGCGGAAGCTCCTACGAGCAGTACTTC.

V usage is TRBV3-1 (or the pseudogene TRBV3-2) and J usage is TRBJ2-3; tentative D call: TRBD2 (5 bases). The CDR3 length is 16 residues. V was pared by 1 base and J by 2 bases, with 13 bases between. Germline values: CDR1 LGHDT, CDR2 YNNKEL (reference sequence). CDR3 in amino acids: CASSQVPSSVTDTQYF. CDR3 DNA: TGTGCCAGCAGCCAAGTTCCTAGCTCAGTCACAGATACGCAGTATTTT.

The CDR3 sequence: CASRLKREVDYEQYF. CDR3 nucleotides: TGTGCCAGCAGGCTAAAGCGGGAGGTTGACTACGAGCAGTACTTC. This chain links TRBV27 with TRBJ2-7; 9 bases are a match to TRBD2. The V and J ends lost 6 bases and 3 bases, in that order; junction bases with no gene match: 9. The CDR3 loop spans 15 amino acids. CDR1 is MNHEY, CDR2 SMNVEV, per germline (reference sequence).

This chain's CDR3 is CASSQGRLAGVEETQYF. CDR3 nucleotide sequence: TGTGCCAGCAGCCAAGGACGTCTAGCGGGAGTTGAGGAGACCCAGTACTTC. The chain has TRBV14 and TRBJ2-5; 10 nucleotides align to TRBD2. There are 17 residues in the CDR3. Germline CDR1 is SGHDN and CDR2 is FVKESK. V shed 1 base, J shed 5 bases, and the junction held 10 bases outside the gene matches.

Only a few counts were recorded for this clone. This rearrangement joins TRBV24-1 to TRBJ2-2; D is uncertain. V gave up 2 bases and J gave up 0 bases, with 6 bases separating them. This CDR3 is built from 15 residues. Germline-derived CDR1 and CDR2 are KGHDR and SFDVKD. CDR3 nucleotides: TGTGCCACCAGTGATTCGGTAGCGAACACCGGGGAGCTGTTTTTT. It is translated as CATSDSVANTGELFF.

The V gene is TRBV27, the J gene TRBJ2-3; perhaps TRBD1 as D (6 bases). V was cut by 6 bases and J by 1 base, with 8 bases left in between. Looked up from germline, CDR1 is MNHEY and CDR2 is SMNVEV (reference sequence). The CDR3 has 13 residues. CDR3 sequence (DNA): TGTGCCAGCAGCCCAGGGGGCACAGATACGCAGTATTTT. Translating it yields CASSPGGTDTQYF.

The V and J genes are TRBV6-1 and TRBJ1-1; D gene uncertain. Trimming shortened V by 2 bases and J by 3 bases, and 4 bases separated the two germline ends. Germline CDR1 is MNHNS and CDR2 is SASEGT. The CDR3 has 12 amino acids. CDR3 in DNA: TGTGCCAGCAGTGAACCGGACACTGAAGCTTTCTTT. This translates into CASSEPDTEAFF.

The chain is built from TRBV19 and TRBJ1-3; 9 bases line up with TRBD1. This CDR3 region has 15 residues. Trimming at V came to 4 bases and at J to 3 bases, leaving 4 bases not matched to a gene. Germline CDR1 is LNHDA and CDR2 is SQIVND (reference sequence). CDR3 DNA: TGTGCCAGTAGTACGGACAGGGGCCATGGAAACACCATATATTTT. It yields the protein CASSTDRGHGNTIYF.

The chain has TRBV9 and TRBJ1-6; perhaps TRBD1 as D (5 bases). The CDR3 extends over 15 amino acids. V shed 3 bases and J shed 5 bases, with 12 bases lying between them. From germline, CDR1 is SGDLS and CDR2 YYNGEE. In nucleotides, the CDR3 is TGTGCCAGCAGCGCAGGGAGGGGAAATAATTCACCCCTCCACTTT. Translated, it gives CASSAGRGNNSPLHF.

The table lists this clone with a count of one. The rearrangement joins TRBV2 to TRBJ2-1, with 14 bases aligning to TRBD2. Unmatched junction bases numbered 4, after V lost 6 bases and J lost 6 bases. The V gene's germline CDR1 is SNHLY and CDR2 FYNNEI. CDR3 size: 15 residues. CDR3 sequence reads: CASSPTSGRANEQFF. In DNA, the CDR3 is TGTGCCAGCAGCCCGACTAGCGGGAGGGCCAATGAGCAGTTCTTC.

The J gene is TRBJ1-5, the V gene TRBV19; perhaps TRBD1 as D (6 bases). The CDR3 is 15 residues long. Trimming pared 5 bases from V and 2 bases from J, leaving 13 bases between. Germline V gene sequence: CDR1 LNHDA, CDR2 SQIVND (reference sequence). In DNA form, the CDR3 reads TGTGCCAGTAGTGCTCGAAGACAGGGCAATCAGCCCCAGCATTTT. As protein: CASSARRQGNQPQHF.

The V gene is TRBV19, the J gene TRBJ2-7; the match to TRBD2 covers 7 bases. The CDR3 spans 14 residues. The V gene's germline CDR1 is LNHDA and CDR2 SQIVND (reference sequence). V lost 9 bases, J lost 0 bases, and 8 bases stayed unmatched. The CDR3 DNA sequence: TGTGCCAGCCAAGGGAGCGGGATCTCCTACGAGCAGTACTTC. Its protein product is CASQGSGISYEQYF. Filled out from reference TRBV19 and TRBJ2-7, the complete variable domain reads DGGITQSPKYLFRKEGQNVTLSCEQNLNHDAMYWYRQDPGQGLRLIYYSQIVNDFQKGDIAEGYSVSREKKESFPLTVTSAQKNPTAFYLCASQGSGISYEQYFGPGTRLTVT.

The chain employs TRBV11-3 and TRBJ2-7, with D possibly being TRBD1 (5 bases). CDR3 length: 13 residues. Germline V CDR1 and CDR2: SGHNT, YENEEA. The germline V and J ends were trimmed by 0 bases and 4 bases, with 7 bases remaining between them. The CDR3 DNA follows: TGTGCCAGCAGCTTAGACAGGGTTTACGAGCAGTACTTC. It translates to CASSLDRVYEQYF.

The count of this clone is one. The rearrangement joins TRBV7-2 to TRBJ1-2; D remains unclear. The CDR3 is 13 amino acids. The germline V and J ends were trimmed by 7 bases and 2 bases, with 11 bases remaining between them. Germline V gene data show CDR1 as SGHTA and CDR2 as FQGNSA. The CDR3 DNA follows: TGTGCCAGCATCCCCCTTTTCAACTATGGCTACACCTTC. Residues: CASIPLFNYGYTF.

This clone has more than one count but fewer than ten. The chain combines TRBV7-3 with TRBJ2-7; D is unclear. The CDR3 sequence is 13 residues long. Germline CDR1 SGHTA, CDR2 FQGTGA. V was trimmed by 4 bases and J by 4 bases, leaving 11 bases between them. CDR3 loop: CASSSLAQYEQYF. DNA for the CDR3: TGTGCCAGCAGCTCCCTTGCCCAGTACGAGCAGTACTTC.

The chain carries TRBV5-6 and TRBJ1-1; TRBD1 matches at 8 bases. The germline gives CDR1 SGHDT, CDR2 YYEEEE. This CDR3 comprises 15 residues. V gave up 2 bases and J gave up 5 bases; unmatched junction bases: 8. The CDR3 nucleotides are TGTGCCAGCAGCTTTTATAGGACAGGGTTTACTGAAGCTTTCTTT. The encoded protein is CASSFYRTGFTEAFF.

This sequence joins TRBV24-1 and TRBJ1-1; the match to TRBD1 covers 12 bases. J was trimmed by 0 bases and V by 5 bases; bases with no gene match: 6. The CDR3 covers 17 residues. In germline, CDR1 is KGHDR, CDR2 SFDVKD. The CDR3 loop is CATSGSGQGAVNTEAFF. The CDR3 DNA reads as TGTGCCACCAGTGGATCGGGACAGGGGGCTGTGAACACTGAAGCTTTCTTT.

This clone was detected once. The chain employs TRBV13 and TRBJ2-7; TRBD2 agrees at 8 bases. This CDR3 spans 14 amino acids. J was trimmed by 4 bases and V by 3 bases; bases with no gene match: 5. From germline, CDR1 is PRHDT and CDR2 FYEKMQ (reference sequence). The CDR3 DNA reads TGTGCCAGCAGCTTCGGGACTAGTCCATACGAGCAGTACTTC. It translates to CASSFGTSPYEQYF.

This chain joins TRBV9 and TRBJ1-4; perhaps TRBD1 as D (5 bases). There are 14 residues in the CDR3. CDR1 is SGDLS, CDR2 YYNGEE, per germline. The germline V and J ends were trimmed by 0 bases and 7 bases, with 10 bases remaining between them. CDR3 nucleotide sequence: TGTGCCAGCAGCGTAGCAGGGTCAAGTGAAAAACTGTTTTTT. Protein product: CASSVAGSSEKLFF.

This clone was seen once. The genes are TRBV19 and TRBJ1-1, with a tentative D call TRBD1 (5 bases). The germline CDR1 and CDR2 sequences are LNHDA and SQIVND (reference sequence). The germline V and J ends were trimmed by 4 bases and 1 base, with 13 bases remaining between them. The CDR3 is 15 amino acids. CDR3 sequence: CASSTGVQKNTEAFF. In DNA form, the CDR3 reads TGTGCCAGTAGTACGGGGGTACAGAAGAACACTGAAGCTTTCTTT.

The chain is built from TRBV5-6 and TRBJ2-7, with D maybe TRBD1 (6 bases). This CDR3 spans 14 amino acids. Trimming cost V 2 bases and J 7 bases, with 16 bases left between them. Germline lookup yields CDR1 SGHDT and CDR2 YYEEEE. The DNA for the CDR3 is TGTGCCAGCAGCTTAGTCAGGGGACCGGGGGAGCAGTACTTC. Its protein product is CASSLVRGPGEQYF.

CDR3 loop: CASSSKYQKTGTYEQYF. The CDR3 DNA follows: TGTGCCAGCAGCTCTAAATACCAAAAAACAGGGACCTACGAGCAGTACTTC. The chain combines TRBV5-8 with TRBJ2-7; D may be TRBD1 (6 bases). The CDR3 is 17 amino acids. Germline V gene lookup returns CDR1 SGHTS and CDR2 YDEGEE. Trimming took off 3 bases at V and 2 bases at J, with 21 bases between the two ends.

The rearrangement uses TRBV10-1 and TRBJ2-7; 10 nucleotides match TRBD1. This CDR3 spans 14 amino acids. With 3 bases clipped from V and 6 bases from J, the junction kept 5 bases outside the gene matches. CDR1 is WNHNN and CDR2 is SYGVQD in the germline V gene (reference sequence). The CDR3 sequence: CASSEGTGDSEQYF. As DNA, the CDR3 is TGCGCCAGCAGTGAAGGGACAGGGGATTCCGAGCAGTACTTC.

This clone appeared a single time. This rearrangement joins TRBV21-1 to TRBJ2-2; TRBD2 is the table's D call and was not checked against the DNA. TRBV21-1 is an annotated pseudogene. This CDR3 region has 16 residues. CDR3: CASSKAERAGTGELFF. The CDR3, as DNA: TGTGCCAGCAGCAAAGCCGAGAGGGCCGGAACCGGGGAGCTGTTTTTT.

The chain uses TRBV6-6 and TRBJ2-7, with 9 positions matching TRBD1. Germline loops: CDR1 MNHNY, CDR2 SVGAGI (reference sequence). The junction had 4 bases not matched to a gene; V was cut back by 5 bases and J by 5 bases. The length of the CDR3 is 13 residues. The CDR3 loop is CASSNRDRDEQYF. CDR3 DNA sequence: TGTGCCAGCAGTAACCGGGACAGGGACGAGCAGTACTTC.

Details on this clone: The junction does not match germline at one end; this may be a read error. This chain connects TRBV7-9 to TRBJ2-1; possible D gene TRBD2, 5 bases. CDR3 size: 17 residues. The V gene's germline CDR1 is SEHNR and CDR2 FQNEAQ (reference sequence). The CDR3 region has the DNA TGTGCCAGCAGTTTAGGTCCCTTAGCGCGACCAAACAATGAGCAGTTCTTC. Protein: CASSLGPLARPNNEQFF.

The V call is TRBV3-1 (or the pseudogene TRBV3-2), the J call TRBJ1-6, with 9 bases lining up with TRBD1. The CDR3 is 16 residues long. Trimming removed 3 bases from V and 6 bases from J; junction bases left unmatched: 6. In germline, CDR1 is LGHDT, CDR2 YNNKEL (reference sequence). The CDR3 DNA follows: TGTGCCAGCAGCCAGAGGGACAGGGCATCTAATTCACCCCTCCACTTT. This encodes CASSQRDRASNSPLHF.